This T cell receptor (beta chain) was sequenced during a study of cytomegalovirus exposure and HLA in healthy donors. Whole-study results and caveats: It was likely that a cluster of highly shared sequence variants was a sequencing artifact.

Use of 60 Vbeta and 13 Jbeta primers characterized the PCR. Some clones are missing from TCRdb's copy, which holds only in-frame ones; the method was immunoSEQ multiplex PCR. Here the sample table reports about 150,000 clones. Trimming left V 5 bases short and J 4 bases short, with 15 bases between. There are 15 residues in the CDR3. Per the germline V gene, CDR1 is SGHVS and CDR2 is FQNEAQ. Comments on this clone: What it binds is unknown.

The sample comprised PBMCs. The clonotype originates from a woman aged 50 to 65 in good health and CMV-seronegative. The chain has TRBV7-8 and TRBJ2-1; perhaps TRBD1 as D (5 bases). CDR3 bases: TGTGCCAGCAGCACTATTGACAGCTTTTACAATGAGCAGTTCTTC. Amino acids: CASSTIDSFYNEQFF.